The sequence of this T cell receptor beta chain was determined in a study of T cells expressing NK-cell markers. Study overall: Among eight sequenced donors, seven carried HCMV seropositivity while one was seronegative.

With the 5' RACE reads reprocessed, TCRdb shows one record per CDR3 protein and no DNA. This table holds about 460,000 distinct CDR3 sequences. This CDR3 comprises 15 residues. The V gene's germline CDR1 is LGHDT and CDR2 YNNKEL (reference sequence). The chain joins TRBV3-1 to TRBJ2-7; TCRdb returns TRBD2, unconfirmable since there is no DNA. The clonotype comes from a woman aged 50 to 60 in good health. Sequencing was performed on blood T cells: a sorted CD56 or NKG2C T cell subset, CD4+ or CD8+ T cells, or bulk PBMC T cells (not recorded which). CDR3 sequence: CASSQDIAGSPEQYF.